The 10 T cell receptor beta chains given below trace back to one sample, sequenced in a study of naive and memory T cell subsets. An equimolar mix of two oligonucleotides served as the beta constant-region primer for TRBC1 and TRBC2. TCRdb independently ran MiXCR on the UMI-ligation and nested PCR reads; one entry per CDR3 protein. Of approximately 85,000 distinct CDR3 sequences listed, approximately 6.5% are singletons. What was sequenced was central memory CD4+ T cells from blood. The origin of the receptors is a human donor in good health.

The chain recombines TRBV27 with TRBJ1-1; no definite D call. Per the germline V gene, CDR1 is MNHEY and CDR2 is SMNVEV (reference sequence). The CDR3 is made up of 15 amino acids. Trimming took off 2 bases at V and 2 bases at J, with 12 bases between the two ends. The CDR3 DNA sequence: TGTGCCAGCAGTTTAAAACAGACCCTAAACACTGAAGCTTTCTTT. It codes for CASSLKQTLNTEAFF.

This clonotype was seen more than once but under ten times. CDR3 protein: CASRVVGRARDEKLFF. The CDR3 DNA reads TGTGCCAGTAGGGTCGTCGGGAGGGCTAGAGATGAAAAACTGTTTTTT. J is TRBJ1-4 and V is TRBV19; D is undetermined. CDR3 length: 16 amino acids. The V gene's germline CDR1 is LNHDA and CDR2 SQIVND (reference sequence). Deletions cut 6 bases from V and 6 bases from J, with 20 bases between. Supplemented by reference TRBV19 and TRBJ1-4, the full variable domain reads DGGITQSPKYLFRKEGQNVTLSCEQNLNHDAMYWYRQDPGQGLRLIYYSQIVNDFQKGDIAEGYSVSREKKESFPLTVTSAQKNPTAFYLCASRVVGRARDEKLFFGSGTQLSVL.

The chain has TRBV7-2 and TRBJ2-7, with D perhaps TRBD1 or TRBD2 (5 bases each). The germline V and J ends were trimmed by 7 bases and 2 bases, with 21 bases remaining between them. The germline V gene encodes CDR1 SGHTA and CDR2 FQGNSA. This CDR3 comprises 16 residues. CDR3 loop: CASTINGAVTAYEQYF. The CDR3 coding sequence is TGTGCCAGCACCATTAACGGGGCAGTTACAGCCTACGAGCAGTACTTC. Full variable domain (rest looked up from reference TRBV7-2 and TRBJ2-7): GAGVSQSPSNKVTEKGKDVELRCDPISGHTALYWYRQSLGQGLEFLIYFQGNSAPDKSGLPSDRFSAERTGGSVSTLTIQRTQQEDSAVYLCASTINGAVTAYEQYFGPGTRLTVT.

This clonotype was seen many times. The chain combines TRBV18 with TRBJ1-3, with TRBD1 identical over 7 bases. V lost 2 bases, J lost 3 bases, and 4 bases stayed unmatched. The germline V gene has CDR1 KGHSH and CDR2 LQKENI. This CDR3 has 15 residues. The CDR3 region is CASSPGRQGGNTIYF. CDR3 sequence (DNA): TGTGCCAGCTCACCAGGGAGACAGGGTGGAAACACCATATATTTT. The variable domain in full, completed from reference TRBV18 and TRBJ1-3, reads NAGVMQNPRHLVRRRGQEARLRCSPMKGHSHVYWYRQLPEEGLKFMVYLQKENIIDESGMPKERFSAEFPKEGPSILRIQQVVRGDSAAYFCASSPGRQGGNTIYFGEGSWLTVV.

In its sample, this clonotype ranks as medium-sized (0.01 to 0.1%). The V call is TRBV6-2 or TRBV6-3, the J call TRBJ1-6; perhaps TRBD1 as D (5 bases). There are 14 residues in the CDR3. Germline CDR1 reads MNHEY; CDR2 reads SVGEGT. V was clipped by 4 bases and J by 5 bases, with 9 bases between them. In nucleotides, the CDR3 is TGTGCCAGCAGTTTGGGGACTGATAATTCACCCCTCCACTTT. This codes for CASSLGTDNSPLHF.

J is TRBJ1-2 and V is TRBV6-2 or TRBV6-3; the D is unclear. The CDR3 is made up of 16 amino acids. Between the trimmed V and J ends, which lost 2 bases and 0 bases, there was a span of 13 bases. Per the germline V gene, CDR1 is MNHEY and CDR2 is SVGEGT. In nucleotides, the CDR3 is TGTGCCAGCAGTTACCCAGGACGTCGCGCTAACTATGGCTACACCTTC. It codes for CASSYPGRRANYGYTF.

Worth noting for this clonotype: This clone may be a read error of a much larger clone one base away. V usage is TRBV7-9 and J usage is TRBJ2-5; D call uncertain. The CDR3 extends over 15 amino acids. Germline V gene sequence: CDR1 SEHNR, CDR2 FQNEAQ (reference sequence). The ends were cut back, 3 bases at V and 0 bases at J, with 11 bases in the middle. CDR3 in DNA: TGTGCCAGCAGCTTCAGCAGTGTGTACCAAGAGACCCAGTACTTC. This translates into CASSFSSVYQETQYF.

The CDR3 bases are TGTGCCAGCAGCCTGGCTCCTTCGGGGCAAAAAGGGGGCGAGACCCAGTACTTC. This encodes CASSLAPSGQKGGETQYF. V gene TRBV5-4 combines with J gene TRBJ2-5; 7 bases fit TRBD1. CDR1 is SGHNT and CDR2 is YYREEE in the germline V gene (reference sequence). The V segment lost 4 bases and the J segment 5 bases; nucleotides outside the gene matches: 20. This CDR3 comprises 18 residues.

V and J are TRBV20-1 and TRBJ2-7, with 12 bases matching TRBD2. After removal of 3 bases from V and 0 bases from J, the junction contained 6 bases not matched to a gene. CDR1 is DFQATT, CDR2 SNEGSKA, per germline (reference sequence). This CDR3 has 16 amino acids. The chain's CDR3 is CSASVGLAGNSYEQYF. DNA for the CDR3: TGCAGTGCTAGTGTTGGACTAGCGGGGAACTCCTACGAGCAGTACTTC.

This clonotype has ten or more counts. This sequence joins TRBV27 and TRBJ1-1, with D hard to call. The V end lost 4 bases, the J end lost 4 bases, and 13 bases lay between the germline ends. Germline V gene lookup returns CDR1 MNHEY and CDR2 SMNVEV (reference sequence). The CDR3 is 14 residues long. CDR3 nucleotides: TGTGCCAGCAGTTCTAATATCAGAGGCACTGAAGCTTTCTTT. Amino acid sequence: CASSSNIRGTEAFF.